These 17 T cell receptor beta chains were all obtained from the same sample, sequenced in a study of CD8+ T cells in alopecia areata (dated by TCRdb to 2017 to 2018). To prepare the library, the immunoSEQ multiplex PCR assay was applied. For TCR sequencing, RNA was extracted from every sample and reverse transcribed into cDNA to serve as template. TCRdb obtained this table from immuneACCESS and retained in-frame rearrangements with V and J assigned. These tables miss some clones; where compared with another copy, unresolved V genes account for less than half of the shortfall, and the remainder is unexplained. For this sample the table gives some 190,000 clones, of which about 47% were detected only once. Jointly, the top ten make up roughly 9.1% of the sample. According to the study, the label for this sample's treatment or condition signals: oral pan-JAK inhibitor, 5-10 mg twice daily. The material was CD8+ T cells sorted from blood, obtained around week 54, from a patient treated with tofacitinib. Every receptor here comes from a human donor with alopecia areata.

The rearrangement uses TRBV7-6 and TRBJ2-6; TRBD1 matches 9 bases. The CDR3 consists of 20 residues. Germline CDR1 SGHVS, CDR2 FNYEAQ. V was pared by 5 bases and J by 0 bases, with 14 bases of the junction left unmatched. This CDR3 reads CASSELPQQGANSGANVLTF. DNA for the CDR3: TGTGCCAGCAGCGAACTTCCTCAACAGGGGGCAAACTCTGGGGCCAACGTCCTGACTTTC.

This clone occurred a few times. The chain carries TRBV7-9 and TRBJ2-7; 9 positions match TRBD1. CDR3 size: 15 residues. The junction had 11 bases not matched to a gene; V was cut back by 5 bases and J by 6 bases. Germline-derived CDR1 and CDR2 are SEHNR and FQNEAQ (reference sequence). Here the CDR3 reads CASSLHRTGVGEQYF. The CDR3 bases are TGTGCCAGCAGCCTTCATCGGACAGGGGTTGGCGAGCAGTACTTC.

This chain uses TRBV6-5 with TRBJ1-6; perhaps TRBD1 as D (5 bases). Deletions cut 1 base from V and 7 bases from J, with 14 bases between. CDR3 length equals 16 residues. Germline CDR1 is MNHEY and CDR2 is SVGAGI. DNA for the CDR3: TGTGCCAGCAGTTACTTTTCCGGGACGGCAAATTCACCCCTCCACTTT. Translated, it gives CASSYFSGTANSPLHF.

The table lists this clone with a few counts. CDR3 nucleotide sequence: TGTGCCAGCAGCCAAGTGGGGTATAATTCACCCCTCCACTTT. Translating it yields CASSQVGYNSPLHF. The V call is TRBV14, the J call TRBJ1-6; D gene uncertain. Trimming pared 1 base from V and 4 bases from J, leaving 5 bases between. The CDR3 contains 14 residues. The germline V gene encodes CDR1 SGHDN and CDR2 FVKESK.

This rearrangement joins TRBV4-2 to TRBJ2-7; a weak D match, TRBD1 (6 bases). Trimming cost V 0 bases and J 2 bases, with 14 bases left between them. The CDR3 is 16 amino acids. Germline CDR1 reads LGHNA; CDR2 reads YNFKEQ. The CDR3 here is CASSQDQGEGAYEQYF. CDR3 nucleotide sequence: TGTGCCAGCAGCCAAGATCAGGGCGAGGGGGCCTACGAGCAGTACTTC.

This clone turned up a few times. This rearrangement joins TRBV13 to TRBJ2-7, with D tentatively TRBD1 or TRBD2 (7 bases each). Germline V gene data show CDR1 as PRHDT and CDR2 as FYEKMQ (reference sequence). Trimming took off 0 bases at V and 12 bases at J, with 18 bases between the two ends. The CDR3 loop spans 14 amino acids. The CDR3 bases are TGTGCCAGCAGCTTAGGGCGGGGGACAGAGGCATGGTACTTC. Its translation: CASSLGRGTEAWYF.

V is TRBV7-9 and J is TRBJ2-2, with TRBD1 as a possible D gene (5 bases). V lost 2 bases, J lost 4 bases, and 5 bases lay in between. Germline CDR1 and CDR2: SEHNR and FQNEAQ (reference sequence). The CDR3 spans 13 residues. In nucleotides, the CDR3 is TGTGCCAGCAGCTTACAGGGCACCGGGGAGCTGTTTTTT. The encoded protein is CASSLQGTGELFF.

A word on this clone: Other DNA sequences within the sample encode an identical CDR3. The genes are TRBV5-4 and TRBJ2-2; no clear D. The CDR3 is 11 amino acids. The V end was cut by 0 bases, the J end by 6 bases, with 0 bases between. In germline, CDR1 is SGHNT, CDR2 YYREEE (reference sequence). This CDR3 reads CASSLAGELFF. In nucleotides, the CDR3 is TGTGCCAGCAGCTTGGCCGGGGAGCTGTTTTTT.

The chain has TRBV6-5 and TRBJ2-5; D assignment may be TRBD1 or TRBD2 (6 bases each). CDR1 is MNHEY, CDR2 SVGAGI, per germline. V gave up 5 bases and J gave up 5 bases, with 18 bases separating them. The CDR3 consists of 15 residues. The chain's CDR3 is CASSLLPGAGETQYF. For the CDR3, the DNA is TGTGCCAGCAGTCTACTCCCGGGGGCCGGGGAGACCCAGTACTTC.

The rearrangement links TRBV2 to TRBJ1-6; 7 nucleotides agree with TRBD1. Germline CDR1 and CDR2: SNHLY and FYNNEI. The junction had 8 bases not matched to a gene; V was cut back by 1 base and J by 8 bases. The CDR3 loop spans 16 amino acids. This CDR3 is CASSEGPGQGDSPLHF. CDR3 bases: TGTGCCAGCAGTGAAGGTCCCGGTCAGGGGGATTCACCCCTCCACTTT.

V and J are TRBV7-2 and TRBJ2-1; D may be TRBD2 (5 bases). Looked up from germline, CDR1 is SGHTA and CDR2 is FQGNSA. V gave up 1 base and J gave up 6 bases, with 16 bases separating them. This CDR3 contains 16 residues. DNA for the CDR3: TGTGCCAGCAGCTTAGGCGGGTCAAGGTCTGGCAATGAGCAGTTCTTC. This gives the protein CASSLGGSRSGNEQFF.

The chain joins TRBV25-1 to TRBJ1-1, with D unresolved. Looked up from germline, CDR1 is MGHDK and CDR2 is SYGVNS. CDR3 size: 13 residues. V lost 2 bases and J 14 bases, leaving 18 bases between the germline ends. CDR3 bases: TGTGCCAGCAGTGAAGTGGTTCGAGGGATGGCCTTCTTT. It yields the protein CASSEVVRGMAFF. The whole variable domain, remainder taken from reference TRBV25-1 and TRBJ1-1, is EADIYQTPRYLVIGTGKKITLECSQTMGHDKMYWYQQDPGMELHLIHYSYGVNSTEKGDLSSESTVSRIRTEHFPLTLESARPSHTSQYLCASSEVVRGMAFFGQGTRLTVV.

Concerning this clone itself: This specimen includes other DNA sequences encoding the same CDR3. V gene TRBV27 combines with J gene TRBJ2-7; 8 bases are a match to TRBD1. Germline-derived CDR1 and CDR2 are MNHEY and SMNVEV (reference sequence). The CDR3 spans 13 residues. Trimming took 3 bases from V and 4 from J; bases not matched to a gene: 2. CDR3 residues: CASSFGTGYEQYF. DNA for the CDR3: TGTGCCAGCAGTTTCGGGACAGGATACGAGCAGTACTTC.

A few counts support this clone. This chain's CDR3 is CSVLESEAFF. The CDR3 DNA sequence: TGCAGCGTTCTGGAGAGTGAAGCTTTCTTT. The chain couples TRBV29-1 to TRBJ1-1; D not resolved. V was clipped by 5 bases and J by 7 bases, with 8 bases between them. This CDR3 contains 10 residues. The V gene's germline CDR1 is SQVTM and CDR2 ANQGSEA.

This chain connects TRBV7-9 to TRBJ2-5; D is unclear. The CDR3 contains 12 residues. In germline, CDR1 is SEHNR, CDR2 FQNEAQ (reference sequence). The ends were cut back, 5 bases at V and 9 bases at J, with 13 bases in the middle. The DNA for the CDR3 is TGTGCCAGCAGCCCTCAAGACGAGGCCCAGTACTTC. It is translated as CASSPQDEAQYF.

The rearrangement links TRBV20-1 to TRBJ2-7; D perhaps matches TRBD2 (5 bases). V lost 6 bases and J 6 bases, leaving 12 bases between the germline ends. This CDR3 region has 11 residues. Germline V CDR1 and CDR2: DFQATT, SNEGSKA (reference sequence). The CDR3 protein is CSAPLGSEQYF. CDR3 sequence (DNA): TGCAGTGCGCCCCTAGGGAGCGAGCAGTACTTC.

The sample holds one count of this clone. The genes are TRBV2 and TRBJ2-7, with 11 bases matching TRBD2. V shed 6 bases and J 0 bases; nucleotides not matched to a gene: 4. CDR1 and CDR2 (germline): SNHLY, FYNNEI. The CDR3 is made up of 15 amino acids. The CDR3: CASSRLAGNSYEQYF. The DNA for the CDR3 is TGTGCCAGCAGCCGACTAGCGGGAAACTCCTACGAGCAGTACTTC.